This T cell receptor (beta chain) was recorded in a study of blood T cell repertoires in COVID-19. Study overall: The origin of the acute and convalescent COVID-19 samples was the United States, Italy and Spain.

This clone was recorded a few times. Followed over time, Seattle patients had been enrolled while infection was active. As handled by the study authors: By means of reference gene primer amplification, nucleated cell counts were estimated. TCRdb keeps only in-frame clones here, not all; method: immunoSEQ multiplex PCR. That table supplies the V and J calls and clone size; D and trimming were determined from the DNA. This sample has about 300,000 clones, with approximately 84% found just once. CDR3 size: 14 residues. The germline V gene has CDR1 MNHNS and CDR2 SASEGT. The ends were cut back, 3 bases at V and 0 bases at J, with 3 bases in the middle.

The chain uses TRBV6-1 and TRBJ1-6; no definite D call. What was sequenced was peripheral blood. The TCR comes from a human donor with COVID-19, enrolled during active disease. The donor label of this sample is uncertain. The DNA for the CDR3 is TGTGCCAGCAGTGACAGCTCCTATAATTCACCCCTCCACTTT. Its protein is CASSDSSYNSPLHF.